Each of the 13 T cell receptor beta chains below was sequenced from the same sample in a study of shared clonotypes between healthy human individuals. Some clones are missing from TCRdb's copy, which holds only in-frame ones; the method was immunoSEQ multiplex PCR. The sample holds a few million clones; around 94% are singletons and the top ten take around 0.14%. The sequencing sample was made of naive CD4+ T cells sorted from blood. Noted subset: CD45RA+ positively selected. The receptors were sampled from a man aged 18 to 29 in good health.

This clone was observed once. The rearrangement links TRBV4-1 to TRBJ2-5; 16 nucleotides agree with TRBD2. The CDR3 has 19 residues. V trimming: 0 bases; J trimming: 2 bases; junction bases outside the gene matches: 6. From germline, CDR1 is MGHRA and CDR2 YSYEKL. The CDR3 spells CASSQEGTSGRARQETQYF. CDR3 nucleotide sequence: TGCGCCAGCAGCCAAGAAGGGACTAGCGGGAGGGCGAGGCAAGAGACCCAGTACTTC.

A word on this clone: Other DNA sequences in this specimen translate into the identical CDR3. The chain couples TRBV6-5 to TRBJ2-1; D is undetermined. Trimming shortened V by 3 bases and J by 9 bases, and 9 bases separated the two germline ends. The CDR3 is 12 residues long. The germline CDR1 and CDR2 sequences are MNHEY and SVGAGI. CDR3 amino acids: CASSYTTGEQFF. CDR3 nucleotide sequence: TGTGCCAGCAGTTATACCACGGGTGAGCAGTTCTTC.

This chain links TRBV11-2 with TRBJ2-6, with D hard to call. Trimming shortened V by 5 bases and J by 4 bases, and 9 bases separated the two germline ends. CDR1 is SGHAT and CDR2 is FQNNGV in the germline V gene. This CDR3 is built from 14 residues. The CDR3 nucleotides read TGTGCCAGCAGCCATACGGTGGGGGCCAACGTCCTGACTTTC. It is translated as CASSHTVGANVLTF.

In this sample, this clone turned up once. At the DNA level, this CDR3 is encoded by other sequences in the same sample as well. DNA for the CDR3: TGTGCCAGCTCACCACAAGGCTTACAAGAGACCCAGTACTTC. As protein: CASSPQGLQETQYF. The chain combines TRBV18 with TRBJ2-5; D gene ambiguous. Germline-derived CDR1 and CDR2 are KGHSH and LQKENI. The CDR3 sequence is 14 residues long. Trimming took 1 base from V and 2 from J, leaving 8 bases between them.

The V call is TRBV4-1, the J call TRBJ2-1, with 9 bases aligning to TRBD1. The length of the CDR3 is 17 residues. V dropped 1 base and J dropped 6; count of bases not matched to a gene: 10. Looked up from germline, CDR1 is MGHRA and CDR2 is YSYEKL. The CDR3 sequence: CASSQVLTTGGGNEQFF. CDR3 DNA: TGCGCCAGCAGCCAAGTCCTAACGACAGGGGGAGGCAATGAGCAGTTCTTC.

With regard to this clone: A read error may produce the germline difference seen at one junction end. In the same sample, other DNA sequences code for this CDR3. This chain connects TRBV5-1 to TRBJ1-1; D unclear. The CDR3 has 15 residues. CDR1 SGHRS and CDR2 YFSETQ come from the germline V gene. The CDR3 nucleotides read TGCGCCAGCAGTTTGGCGGTGGGATCGAACACTGAAGCTTTCTTT. Amino acids: CASSLAVGSNTEAFF. Full variable domain (remainder filled in from reference TRBV5-1 and TRBJ1-1): KAGVTQTPRYLIKTRGQQVTLSCSPISGHRSVSWYQQTPGQGLQFLFEYFSETQRNKGNFPGRFSGRQFSNSRSEMNVSTLELGDSALYLCASSLAVGSNTEAFFGQGTRLTVV.

The chain links TRBV7-6 to TRBJ2-5; D could derive from TRBD1 or TRBD2 (5 bases each). The CDR3 consists of 15 residues. Germline assignment: CDR1 SGHVS and CDR2 FNYEAQ. The V and J ends lost 7 bases and 1 base respectively, with 16 bases between them. The CDR3 DNA follows: TGTGCCAGCAATTATTTGGTTGGGACCCAAGAGACCCAGTACTTC. Residues: CASNYLVGTQETQYF. Full variable domain (remainder filled in from reference TRBV7-6 and TRBJ2-5): GAGVSQSPRYKVTKRGQDVALRCDPISGHVSLYWYRQALGQGPEFLTYFNYEAQQDKSGLPNDRFSAERPEGSISTLTIQRTEQRDSAMYRCASNYLVGTQETQYFGPGTRLLVL.

This clone has just a few counts. The chain employs TRBV30 and TRBJ1-5; TRBD1 is a possible D gene (6 bases). V dropped 0 bases and J dropped 6 bases, with 12 bases sitting between them. Germline CDR1 reads GTSNPN; CDR2 reads SVGIG (reference sequence). This CDR3 is built from 14 residues. The CDR3 DNA reads as TGTGCCTGGAGTGTGGAACAGGGAGGTCAGCCCCAGCATTTT. This translates into CAWSVEQGGQPQHF.

This clone was observed once. The same CDR3 arises from other DNA sequences in this sample as well. V usage is TRBV4-3 and J usage is TRBJ2-3, with D perhaps TRBD1 (6 bases). Trimming cost V 2 bases and J 6 bases, with 9 bases left between them. Germline CDR1 reads LGHNA; CDR2 reads YSLEER. The CDR3 length is 13 residues. The CDR3 DNA is TGCGCCAGCAGCCAAAACAGGGCTGATACGCAGTATTTT. It is translated as CASSQNRADTQYF.

This chain uses TRBV6-5 with TRBJ1-3; D ambiguous. With 7 bases removed from V and 4 bases from J, the gap between germline ends came to 14 bases. CDR3 length equals 14 residues. Germline CDR1 is MNHEY and CDR2 is SVGAGI. The CDR3 is CASTLVVGGNTIYF. CDR3 nucleotides: TGTGCCAGCACCCTCGTGGTGGGGGGAAACACCATATATTTT.

The chain is built from TRBV6-5 and TRBJ2-7, with D perhaps TRBD1 (5 bases). The CDR3 loop spans 14 amino acids. V was pared by 2 bases and J by 5 bases, with 13 bases between. The germline gives CDR1 MNHEY, CDR2 SVGAGI. The CDR3 nucleotides read TGTGCCAGCAGTTACGGTCAGGGCAGCGACGAGCAGTACTTC. Protein product: CASSYGQGSDEQYF.

On this clone itself: The identical CDR3 is also encoded by other nucleotide sequences in the sample. This sequence joins TRBV6-1 and TRBJ1-1, with D unresolved. The CDR3 length is 11 residues. The germline gives CDR1 MNHNS, CDR2 SASEGT. Trimming pared 8 bases from V and 1 base from J, leaving 5 bases between. The CDR3, as DNA: TGTGCCAGCGGCAGGAACACTGAAGCTTTCTTT. This encodes CASGRNTEAFF.

Comment on this clone: Additional DNA sequences in this sample encode the identical CDR3. The chain recombines TRBV18 with TRBJ2-1; D unclear. Trimming left V 3 bases short and J 5 bases short, with 8 bases between. The CDR3 spans 13 residues. CDR1 and CDR2 from the germline V gene are KGHSH and LQKENI. The CDR3 sequence is CASSPYRDNEQFF. CDR3 sequence (DNA): TGTGCCAGCTCACCTTACAGAGACAATGAGCAGTTCTTC.